This TCR beta chain was sequenced during a study of blood T cell repertoires in COVID-19. As for the study in general: Spain, Italy and the United States supplied samples that represented acute and convalescent COVID-19.

The CDR3 extends over 16 amino acids. Germline V gene data show CDR1 as SGHRS and CDR2 as YFSETQ. Trimming removed 0 bases from V and 1 base from J; junction bases left unmatched: 3. TCRdb keeps only in-frame clones here, not all; method: immunoSEQ multiplex PCR. The sample has approximately 44,000 clones, around four fifths seen once. The material sequenced was peripheral blood. V and J are TRBV5-1 and TRBJ2-1; 8 positions match TRBD2. The receptor comes from a human donor in a cohort sampled during active COVID-19. CDR3 amino acids: CASSLVAGNSYNEQFF. The CDR3 DNA reads as TGCGCCAGCAGCTTGGTAGCGGGAAATTCCTACAATGAGCAGTTCTTC.